The present TCR beta chain was sequenced within a study of T-cell reconstitution after alpha-beta-depleted transplantation in children (dated by TCRdb to between 2015 and 2016). Study-level background: The study quantitatively tracked T-cell immune reconstitution after TCRalphabeta/CD19-depleted allogeneic hematopoietic cell transplantation in children using TCR repertoire profiling.

What the authors observed across the whole study: The apparently early recovery of alphabetaT-cell counts about two months after transplant reportedly depended on only several hundred rapidly expanded clones that came from non-depleted graft cells. Over subsequent months, a decline in hyperexpanded clone frequencies was noted, and after one year, T-cell counts and TCRbeta diversity were mostly ascribed to newly produced T cells. In some patients, the high TCRbeta diversity seen at day 60 was put down to recipient T cells and intrathymic progenitors that had survived conditioning.

The germline V gene (reference sequence) provides CDR1 DFQATT and CDR2 SNEGSKA. The cysteine opens and the phenylalanine closes a CDR3 of 16 amino acids. The sequence is cut down to CDR3 DNA, 48 bases in frame from base 1. V is cut back by 5 bases and J by 4 bases, with 10 bases in the junction unmatched. This clonotype was picked up a small number of times. The clone's antigen remains unknown. Nothing much larger sits one base from this clone, and base qualities are not available. The library was prepared using PCR. Sequencing relied on an Illumina HiSeq 2500. TCR libraries were prepared with molecular barcoding, using unique molecular identifiers to normalize TCRbeta repertoire quantification. The raw public data were reprocessed by TCRdb itself: fastp quality trimming at Q25, MiXCR clonotype calling, in-frame beta chains only. Rows with one shared CDR3 protein collapse into an entry with the most common genes and DNA. The sample profile shows approximately 520,000 distinct CDR3 sequences; over 10% of them were found once. 14% of the sample goes to the ten largest clones.

This specimen's treatment or condition label, interpreted: allogeneic hematopoietic cell transplantation with graft depleted of TCRalphabeta T cells and CD19 B cells. The children who served as transplant recipients had been given grafts of TCRalphabeta/CD19-depleted allogeneic hematopoietic cells. This specimen was PBMCs, mostly from graft donor cells, taken 180 days after TCRalphabeta/CD19-depleted stem cell transplant. This receptor was obtained from a female patient between 2 and 15 years old who had a stem cell transplant for aplastic anemia, so the T cells may come from the graft donor. This receptor chain uses TRBV20-1 and TRBJ2-1, and 11 bases in between align with TRBD2. The DNA sequence is TGCAGTGCTCATGGACTAGCGGGCTACGCTTACAATGAGCAGTTCTTC. The translation is CSAHGLAGYAYNEQFF.